The 18 T cell receptor beta chains presented below share a single source sample, sequenced in a study of metastatic and nonmetastatic thyroid tumors. TCRdb re-clonotyped the PCR reads via MiXCR. The top ten hold approximately 4.5% of the sample, which has fewer than 30,000 clones, around 15% seen once. Patients were all untreated before their thyroid surgery. What was sequenced was blood. The receptors come from a female donor with papillary thyroid cancer or a benign thyroid nodule (not recorded which). Some clones in this sample may be carry-over from other donors' samples.

This clone was counted many times. This chain joins TRBV18 and TRBJ2-7; TRBD1 agrees at 7 bases. This CDR3 spans 14 amino acids. Unmatched junction bases numbered 8, after V lost 5 bases and J lost 4 bases. Germline V gives CDR1 KGHSH, CDR2 LQKENI. The CDR3 loop is CASSTQTGMYEQYF. The CDR3 nucleotides are TGTGCCAGCTCAACCCAGACAGGGATGTACGAGCAGTACTTC.

This clone was observed a handful of times. V usage is TRBV6-1 and J usage is TRBJ2-2, with 11 bases aligning to TRBD2. Trimming took 6 bases from V and 0 from J; bases not matched to a gene: 3. The CDR3 spans 16 residues. Germline CDR1 is MNHNS and CDR2 is SASEGT. This chain's CDR3 is CASRTSGGANTGELFF. CDR3 coding DNA: TGTGCCAGCAGAACTAGCGGGGGAGCGAACACCGGGGAGCTGTTTTTT.

This clone was counted many times. This rearrangement joins TRBV12-3 or TRBV12-4 to TRBJ1-2; no reliable D call. V lost 6 bases to trimming and J lost 10 bases, with 15 bases between them. The CDR3 length is 12 residues. CDR3 loop: CASRTPGSSYTF. The CDR3 bases are TGTGCCAGCAGAACCCCCGGGTCCTCCTACACCTTC.

This clone is deemed medium-sized (0.01 to 0.1%). The CDR3 nucleotides are TGTGCCAGCAACTACAGGGGCAACACCGGGGAGCTGTTTTTT. Translating gives CASNYRGNTGELFF. The chain carries TRBV12-3 or TRBV12-4 and TRBJ2-2; TRBD1 agrees at 7 bases. With V trimmed by 7 bases and J by 2 bases, 4 bases remained unmatched. The CDR3 length is 14 residues.

Ten or more counts support this clone. This same CDR3 is encoded by further DNA sequences in the sample. The chain uses TRBV10-3 and TRBJ1-5; D is undetermined. The germline V gene encodes CDR1 ENHRY and CDR2 SYGVKD. The length of the CDR3 is 13 residues. The V end was cut by 6 bases, the J end by 7 bases, with 13 bases between. DNA for the CDR3: TGTGCCATCAGCGAGGTTCCCTTACAGCCCCAGCATTTT. It codes for CAISEVPLQPQHF.

Remarks on this clone: Germline is not matched at one junction end, which may reflect a read error. J is TRBJ2-7 and V is TRBV5-4; D is uncertain. The germline gives CDR1 SGHNT, CDR2 YYREEE (reference sequence). The CDR3 sequence is 14 residues long. In DNA, the CDR3 is TGTGCCAGCGGCTTGGCCAGGAGCTCCTACGAGCAGTACTTC. Protein sequence: CASGLARSSYEQYF.

This clone is labeled as medium-sized (0.01 to 0.1%). V and J are TRBV12-3 or TRBV12-4 and TRBJ2-5; TRBD1 is a possible D gene (7 bases). The CDR3 runs 14 residues. The V gene lost 4 bases and the J gene lost 9 bases, with 18 bases spanning the gap. The CDR3 nucleotides are TGTGCCAGCAGTTCCACCCAGGGGGGCATGGCCCAGTACTTC. It is translated as CASSSTQGGMAQYF.

V usage is TRBV5-1 and J usage is TRBJ2-5; D uncertain. This CDR3 spans 14 amino acids. V was trimmed by 4 bases and J by 5 bases, leaving 15 bases between them. Germline V gene data show CDR1 as SGHRS and CDR2 as YFSETQ. The CDR3 loop reads CASSPQQERETQYF. CDR3 nucleotide sequence: TGCGCCAGCAGCCCCCAGCAGGAGAGGGAGACCCAGTACTTC.

This clone was counted ten times or more. The chain links TRBV5-4 to TRBJ2-6; no firm D call. Germline V lookup: CDR1 SGHNT, CDR2 YYREEE (reference sequence). The V gene lost 0 bases and the J gene lost 0 bases, with 13 bases spanning the gap. The CDR3 sequence is 18 residues long. The CDR3: CASSLGRVPRSGANVLTF. CDR3 DNA sequence: TGTGCCAGCAGCTTGGGTCGGGTTCCCCGCTCTGGGGCCAACGTCCTGACTTTC.

The sample holds one count of this clone. Relative to the germline gene, one junction end is altered; a read error may explain this. The gene calls are TRBV5-1 and TRBJ2-2; possible D gene TRBD2, 5 bases. The CDR3 is 13 amino acids. Germline V gene sequence: CDR1 SGHRS, CDR2 YFSETQ. CDR3 bases: TGCGCCAGCAGCTTAGTGTTATCCGGGGAGCTATTTTTT. It translates to CASSLVLSGELFF. The full variable domain, rest sourced from reference TRBV5-1 and TRBJ2-2, is KAGVTQTPRYLIKTRGQQVTLSCSPISGHRSVSWYQQTPGQGLQFLFEYFSETQRNKGNFPGRFSGRQFSNSRSEMNVSTLELGDSALYLCASSLVLSGELFFGEGSRLTVL.

This clone was detected many times. J is TRBJ2-3 and V is TRBV18; TRBD1 might be the D (6 bases). The CDR3 covers 16 residues. V shed 1 base and J shed 3 bases, with 14 bases lying between them. Germline V gene lookup returns CDR1 KGHSH and CDR2 LQKENI. CDR3 nucleotide sequence: TGTGCCAGCTCACCACGACAGGTTCTCGGGACAGATACGCAGTATTTT. Its translation is CASSPRQVLGTDTQYF.

This clone is termed medium-sized. The chain joins TRBV6-4 to TRBJ2-3, with TRBD1 as a possible D gene (6 bases). The germline V and J ends were trimmed by 2 bases and 0 bases, with 12 bases remaining between them. CDR1 is MRHNA and CDR2 is SNTAGT in the germline V gene. The length of the CDR3 is 16 residues. The CDR3, as DNA: TGTGCCAGCAGTGACGGAAAAGGACAGAGCACAGATACGCAGTATTTT. Translating it yields CASSDGKGQSTDTQYF.

Many counts were recorded for this clone. This same CDR3 is encoded by further DNA sequences in the sample. The chain is built from TRBV18 and TRBJ2-7; either TRBD1 or TRBD2 may fit D (5 bases each). This CDR3 has 14 amino acids. CDR1 is KGHSH, CDR2 LQKENI, per germline. V lost 1 base and J lost 7, with 14 bases in between. CDR3 bases: TGTGCCAGCTCACCACGGGGACCGCCGCCGGAGCAGTACTTC. Protein product: CASSPRGPPPEQYF.

Regarding this clone: Lacking the conserved final phenylalanine or tryptophan, this CDR3 likely reflects a read error. The genes are TRBV20-1 and TRBJ1-3; tentatively, D is TRBD1 (5 bases). Germline assignment: CDR1 DFQATT and CDR2 SNEGSKA (reference sequence). V was shortened by 3 bases and J by 3 bases, with 12 bases between the two germline ends. The CDR3 is made up of 14 amino acids. CDR3 amino acids: CSASQGVGGNTIYL. In nucleotides, the CDR3 is TGCAGTGCTAGTCAAGGGGTCGGTGGAAACACCATATATCTT.

This clone has only a few counts. This chain connects TRBV12-3 or TRBV12-4 to TRBJ2-7; D may be TRBD2 (6 bases). The ends were cut back, 6 bases at V and 2 bases at J, with 8 bases in the middle. The CDR3 loop spans 12 amino acids. CDR3 sequence: CASSAGTYEQYF. In DNA, the CDR3 is TGTGCCAGCAGCGCGGGGACCTACGAGCAGTACTTC.

This clone is judged medium-sized. This rearrangement joins TRBV28 to TRBJ2-7; 7 nucleotides line up with TRBD2. The CDR3 has 19 amino acids. Trimming cost V 3 bases and J 5 bases; bases outside gene matches: 22. Germline-derived CDR1 and CDR2 are MDHEN and SYDVKM. CDR3 DNA sequence: TGTGCCAGCAGTTTTATCGGGGCGGGAGCCCGTCCTCCTGAAAACGAGCAGTACTTC. It specifies CASSFIGAGARPPENEQYF.

This clone is termed medium-sized. CDR3 DNA sequence: TGTGCCAGCGGGACAGGTTGGGGCTACACCTTC. It is translated as CASGTGWGYTF. The rearrangement links TRBV12-3 or TRBV12-4 to TRBJ1-2; 8 nucleotides line up with TRBD1. The J segment lost 8 bases and the V segment lost 8 bases, leaving 4 bases of the junction unmatched. The CDR3 contains 11 residues.

This clone was picked up a small number of times. V is TRBV6-4 and J is TRBJ2-3, with 8 bases that match TRBD2. The V and J ends lost 3 bases and 0 bases, in that order; junction bases with no gene match: 5. CDR1 and CDR2 (germline): MRHNA, SNTAGT. The CDR3 has 16 amino acids. CDR3 sequence reads: CASSDLASGSTDTQYF. For the CDR3, the DNA is TGTGCCAGCAGTGATCTCGCTAGCGGGAGCACAGATACGCAGTATTTT.